This is a list of T cell receptor beta chains from one sample in a study of cytomegalovirus exposure and HLA in healthy donors. The repertoire was sequenced with immunoSEQ multiplex PCR; TCRdb's copy has only in-frame clones and lacks some. The sample includes about 130,000 clones, over 75% of them seen just once. Material: PBMCs. The receptor set was obtained from a boy between 10 and 17 years old in good health and CMV-seronegative. The CDR3 runs from the conserved cysteine through the conserved F or W. D genes are given only for firm matches. Size is stated for part of the rows, as once, few or many counts, or as a class when the clone is expanded.

>TRBJ2-3|-|-|TRBV9
CASSVETSSSQYF
TGTGCCAGCAGCGTAGAGACTTCTAGTTCGCAGTATTTT
>TRBJ1-2|TRBD1|-|TRBV4-3
CASSQGGQINYGYTF
TGCGCCAGCAGCCAAGGGGGACAGATTAACTATGGCTACACCTTC
>TRBJ1-5|TRBD1|-|TRBV28
CASSSGNRGSDQPQHF
TGTGCCAGCAGCAGCGGCAACAGGGGATCGGATCAGCCCCAGCATTTT
>TRBJ1-6|-|-|TRBV4-1
CASSQALGQPESPLHF
TGCGCCAGCAGCCAAGCGCTTGGACAGCCCGAGTCTCCCCTCCACTTT
>TRBJ1-1|TRBD1|-|TRBV29-1
CSALLQGATEAFF
TGCAGCGCGCTATTACAGGGGGCGACTGAAGCTTTCTTT
>TRBJ2-1|-|-|TRBV7-2
CASSLALAGASGENEQFF
TGTGCCAGCAGCTTAGCGTTGGCGGGGGCAAGTGGTGAAAATGAGCAGTTCTTC
>TRBJ2-7|-|-|TRBV27
CASSKQGPYEQYF
TGTGCCAGCAGTAAACAGGGTCCCTACGAGCAGTACTTC
>TRBJ1-1|TRBD1|-|TRBV18
CASSTRTGQYTEAFF
TGTGCCAGCTCAACCCGGACAGGACAATACACTGAAGCTTTCTTT
>TRBJ1-1|-|-|TRBV13
CASSLNMNPEAFF
TGTGCCAGCAGCTTAAACATGAACCCTGAAGCTTTCTTT
>TRBJ2-2|-|-|TRBV15
CATSSRQGRRAGELFF
TGTGCCACCAGTTCTCGACAGGGACGGAGGGCCGGGGAGCTGTTTTTT
>TRBJ2-1|TRBD2|few|TRBV6-4
CASSAGGHNEQFF
TGTGCCAGCAGTGCGGGGGGGCACAATGAGCAGTTCTTC
>TRBJ2-1|TRBD1|-|TRBV28
CASTDPTGWNEQFF
TGTGCCAGCACCGACCCGACAGGGTGGAATGAGCAGTTCTTC
>TRBJ1-2|TRBD1|-|TRBV14
CASSRDRGYYGYTF
TGTGCCAGCAGCCGGGACAGGGGATACTATGGCTACACCTTC
>TRBJ2-1|TRBD2|-|TRBV5-1
CASSLALLTAGGRDEQFF
TGCGCCAGCAGCTTGGCCTTGCTTACGGCGGGGGGTCGTGATGAGCAGTTCTTC